This TCR beta chain was observed in a study of technical replicates of blood from several donors. Germline CDR1 reads MGHRA; CDR2 reads YSYEKL. This CDR3 comprises 14 residues. Trimming cost V 3 bases and J 0 bases, with 8 bases left between them. Profiling relied on immunoSEQ multiplex PCR, and the TCRdb table lists in-frame clones only, not all of them. Here the sample spans more than 45,000 clones, about 95% being singletons. The TCR originated in a human donor in good health. Some clones in this sample may be carry-over from other donors' samples. Sequenced: PBMCs. The chain has TRBV4-1 and TRBJ2-5; D uncertain. CDR3 sequence: CASSQEWYQETQYF. CDR3 DNA: TGCGCCAGCAGCCAGGAGTGGTACCAAGAGACCCAGTACTTC.